Below are 27 T cell receptor beta chains sequenced from a single sample in a study of cytomegalovirus exposure and HLA in healthy donors. Researchers ran the PCR with 60 Vbeta and 13 Jbeta primers. Produced via immunoSEQ multiplex PCR; TCRdb's table is partial and in-frame only. The sample lists approximately 200,000 clones, approximately 84% occurring once. The sequenced material came from PBMCs. The receptor source for this set is a woman in her 30s in good health and CMV-seropositive.

The gene calls are TRBV6-1 and TRBJ1-1; tentative D call: TRBD1 (5 bases). V lost 7 bases to trimming and J lost 6 bases, with 15 bases between them. Germline values: CDR1 MNHNS, CDR2 SASEGT. The length of the CDR3 is 13 residues. CDR3 sequence reads: CASTRGVEAEAFF. As DNA, the CDR3 is TGTGCCAGCACCCGGGGGGTTGAAGCTGAAGCTTTCTTT.

The chain carries TRBV5-1 and TRBJ1-2; the match to TRBD1 covers 7 bases. The germline CDR1 and CDR2 sequences are SGHRS and YFSETQ. CDR3 length: 15 amino acids. The V and J ends lost 5 bases and 4 bases, in that order; junction bases with no gene match: 11. CDR3 loop: CASRQDRRILYGYTF. The CDR3 bases are TGCGCCAGCAGACAGGACAGGCGTATCCTCTATGGCTACACCTTC.

The chain joins TRBV7-9 to TRBJ2-5; D remains ambiguous. V lost 3 bases and J lost 7, with 12 bases in between. CDR1 SEHNR and CDR2 FQNEAQ come from the germline V gene (reference sequence). The CDR3 has 13 residues. The CDR3 loop is CASSFSEWRTQYF. The CDR3 region has the DNA TGTGCCAGCAGCTTTTCGGAGTGGCGGACCCAGTACTTC.

J is TRBJ1-5 and V is TRBV7-9, with a possible D match to TRBD1 (5 bases). Between the trimmed V and J ends, which lost 5 bases and 6 bases, there was a span of 14 bases. This CDR3 is built from 14 residues. The germline V gene has CDR1 SEHNR and CDR2 FQNEAQ (reference sequence). The CDR3 loop is CASSPLQEGQPQHF. Here the CDR3 DNA reads TGTGCCAGCAGCCCCTTACAGGAGGGTCAGCCCCAGCATTTT.

Only one count was recorded for this clone. The chain has TRBV6-5 and TRBJ1-3; D might be TRBD1 (6 bases). V was pared by 7 bases and J by 0 bases, with 13 bases between. The germline CDR1 and CDR2 sequences are MNHEY and SVGAGI. The CDR3 consists of 15 residues. The chain's CDR3 is CASTRGQSSGNTIYF. The CDR3 DNA is TGTGCCAGCACCCGCGGACAGAGCTCTGGAAACACCATATATTTT.

The CDR3 bases are TGTGCCAGCAGCCACCAGGCGCTTTATGGCTACACCTTC. As protein: CASSHQALYGYTF. This chain uses TRBV5-4 with TRBJ1-2; D gene ambiguous. With 4 bases removed from V and 5 bases from J, the gap between germline ends came to 12 bases. This CDR3 spans 13 amino acids. Per germline, CDR1 SGHNT and CDR2 YYREEE (reference sequence). Based on the CDR3 plus reference TRBV5-4 and TRBJ1-2, the full variable domain is ETGVTQSPTHLIKTRGQQVTLRCSSQSGHNTVSWYQQALGQGPQFIFQYYREEENGRGNFPPRFSGLQFPNYSSELNVNALELDDSALYLCASSHQALYGYTFGSGTRLTVV.

The V call is TRBV2, the J call TRBJ2-1, with a possible D match to TRBD1 (5 bases). Between the trimmed V and J ends, which lost 3 bases and 14 bases, there was a span of 11 bases. CDR1 is SNHLY and CDR2 is FYNNEI in the germline V gene. There are 11 residues in the CDR3. The CDR3 DNA reads as TGTGCCAGCAGTGATAAAGGGGAAGAGTTCTTC. It yields the protein CASSDKGEEFF. Variable domain in full (rest from reference TRBV2 and TRBJ2-1): EPEVTQTPSHQVTQMGQEVILRCVPISNHLYFYWYRQILGQKVEFLVSFYNNEISEKSEIFDDQFSVERPDGSNFTLKIRSTKLEDSAMYFCASSDKGEEFFGPGTRLTVL.

The genes are TRBV2 and TRBJ1-1; TRBD1 might be the D (6 bases). The germline V gene encodes CDR1 SNHLY and CDR2 FYNNEI. This CDR3 spans 13 amino acids. V shed 7 bases and J shed 1 base, with 10 bases lying between them. CDR3 in amino acids: CASIGGPNTEAFF. CDR3 sequence (DNA): TGTGCCAGCATAGGGGGACCGAACACTGAAGCTTTCTTT.

There are a few counts of this clone. The genes are TRBV19 and TRBJ2-1; 7 bases match TRBD2. Per the germline V gene, CDR1 is LNHDA and CDR2 is SQIVND (reference sequence). Germline trimming cut 3 bases from V and 4 bases from J; bases unmatched to any gene: 9. This CDR3 region has 16 residues. CDR3 residues: CASSIGYGGNYNEQFF. The CDR3 nucleotides are TGTGCCAGTAGTATCGGATACGGGGGGAATTACAATGAGCAGTTCTTC.

The V and J genes are TRBV11-2 and TRBJ2-7, with TRBD2 matching 10 bases. Losses at the gene ends were 6 bases for V and 0 bases for J; bases not matched to a gene: 5. The CDR3 sequence is 15 residues long. CDR1 and CDR2 (germline): SGHAT, FQNNGV. CDR3 protein: CASRRPSGSSYEQYF. The CDR3 DNA reads as TGTGCCAGCAGACGTCCTAGCGGGAGCTCCTACGAGCAGTACTTC.

The chain couples TRBV28 to TRBJ2-5, with TRBD1 matching 9 bases. This CDR3 is built from 15 residues. V lost 6 bases and J lost 5; bases outside the gene matches: 10. Germline V gene sequence: CDR1 MDHEN, CDR2 SYDVKM. The CDR3 nucleotides are TGTGCCAGCAGCCCGGGACAGGGTGGAGGGGAGACCCAGTACTTC. Translation: CASSPGQGGGETQYF.

This clone was detected only a few times. V gene TRBV5-8 combines with J gene TRBJ2-2; possibly TRBD1 for D (5 bases). CDR1 SGHTS and CDR2 YDEGEE come from the germline V gene. The ends were cut back, 0 bases at V and 3 bases at J, with 9 bases in the middle. The CDR3 covers 15 residues. Here the CDR3 DNA reads TGTGCCAGCAGCTTGGCTGGCAGGGACACCGGGGAGCTGTTTTTT. The encoded protein is CASSLAGRDTGELFF.

CDR3 amino acids: CASSVGPNYGYTF. In DNA, the CDR3 is TGTGCCAGCAGTGTCGGTCCTAACTATGGCTACACCTTC. The V and J genes are TRBV6-4 and TRBJ1-2; D ambiguous. This CDR3 comprises 13 residues. Per germline, CDR1 MRHNA and CDR2 SNTAGT. V lost 4 bases and J lost 0, with 6 bases in between.

This rearrangement joins TRBV6-5 to TRBJ1-5; D is uncertain. The germline V gene encodes CDR1 MNHEY and CDR2 SVGAGI. V was clipped by 0 bases and J by 8 bases, with 8 bases between them. This CDR3 has 13 residues. The CDR3 DNA is TGTGCCAGCAGTTACTCCAGGTTTGAGCCCCAGCATTTT. It codes for CASSYSRFEPQHF.

The chain recombines TRBV18 with TRBJ1-2; D is perhaps TRBD1 (6 bases). Germline CDR1 is KGHSH and CDR2 is LQKENI. Trimming took off 3 bases at V and 11 bases at J, with 19 bases between the two ends. The CDR3 length is 14 residues. CDR3 DNA: TGTGCCAGCTCACCTTTAACCAGACAGGCTGTGTACACCTTC. This gives the protein CASSPLTRQAVYTF.

The rearrangement uses TRBV5-1 and TRBJ2-6, with 7 bases lining up with TRBD1. This CDR3 is built from 16 residues. With 4 bases clipped from V and 4 bases from J, the junction kept 8 bases outside the gene matches. Germline V gene lookup returns CDR1 SGHRS and CDR2 YFSETQ. The CDR3 region has the DNA TGCGCCAGCAGCCCAGACAGGGCGAGGGGGGCCAACGTCCTGACTTTC. Translating gives CASSPDRARGANVLTF.

The rearrangement links TRBV13 to TRBJ2-7; D is perhaps TRBD2 (5 bases). The ends were cut back, 2 bases at V and 0 bases at J, with 11 bases in the middle. The CDR3 runs 15 residues. Looked up from germline, CDR1 is PRHDT and CDR2 is FYEKMQ (reference sequence). This CDR3 is CASSLSREGSYEQYF. The CDR3 bases are TGTGCCAGCAGCTTAAGCCGGGAAGGCTCCTACGAGCAGTACTTC.

The CDR3 here is CASSLDGTGNSPLHF. The CDR3, as DNA: TGTGCCAGCAGCTTAGACGGGACAGGGAATTCACCCCTCCACTTT. J is TRBJ1-6 and V is TRBV7-6, with TRBD1 matching over 9 bases. The J segment lost 7 bases and the V segment lost 1 base, leaving 2 bases of the junction unmatched. Germline-derived CDR1 and CDR2 are SGHVS and FNYEAQ. The CDR3 is made up of 15 amino acids. The full variable domain, completed using reference TRBV7-6 and TRBJ1-6, is GAGVSQSPRYKVTKRGQDVALRCDPISGHVSLYWYRQALGQGPEFLTYFNYEAQQDKSGLPNDRFSAERPEGSISTLTIQRTEQRDSAMYRCASSLDGTGNSPLHFGNGTRLTVT.

The chain links TRBV6-6 to TRBJ1-5, with 7 bases that match TRBD1. Germline V gene data show CDR1 as MNHNY and CDR2 as SVGAGI (reference sequence). With V trimmed by 5 bases and J by 7 bases, 8 bases remained unmatched. The CDR3 is 14 residues long. The CDR3: CASSNNKGQQPQHF. The CDR3 DNA reads TGTGCCAGCAGTAACAACAAGGGACAGCAGCCCCAGCATTTT.

This chain uses TRBV2 with TRBJ2-5; 7 nucleotides align to TRBD1. The CDR3 loop spans 15 amino acids. CDR1 is SNHLY, CDR2 FYNNEI, per germline. The trim removed 4 bases at V and 2 bases at J, leaving 7 bases unmatched. In nucleotides, the CDR3 is TGTGCCAGCAGTGCCGTTGACAGGGAACAAGAGACCCAGTACTTC. This codes for CASSAVDREQETQYF.

This rearrangement joins TRBV27 to TRBJ2-7; tentatively, D is TRBD1 (6 bases). The length of the CDR3 is 15 residues. Germline values: CDR1 MNHEY, CDR2 SMNVEV (reference sequence). The V end was cut by 3 bases, the J end by 2 bases, with 14 bases between. CDR3 nucleotide sequence: TGTGCCAGCAGTTTTAGGGGACACCCTACCTACGAGCAGTACTTC. This translates into CASSFRGHPTYEQYF.

The chain combines TRBV7-6 with TRBJ2-6; 7 bases align to TRBD1. CDR1 is SGHVS, CDR2 FNYEAQ, per germline. This CDR3 contains 15 residues. Trimming removed 5 bases from V and 2 bases from J; junction bases left unmatched: 3. CDR3 protein: CASSLGQAGANVLTF. CDR3 nucleotide sequence: TGTGCCAGCAGCCTAGGACAGGCTGGGGCCAACGTCCTGACTTTC.

The genes are TRBV7-2 and TRBJ2-5; unclear D gene. This CDR3 has 11 amino acids. Deletions cut 5 bases from V and 9 bases from J, with 10 bases between. Germline values: CDR1 SGHTA, CDR2 FQGNSA. CDR3 loop: CASSVTRAQYF. CDR3 nucleotides: TGTGCCAGCAGCGTTACCCGGGCCCAGTACTTC.

The V and J genes are TRBV5-8 and TRBJ1-5, with no clear D. Germline lookup yields CDR1 SGHTS and CDR2 YDEGEE. CDR3 length: 12 residues. The V end was cut by 8 bases, the J end by 1 base, with 7 bases between. The CDR3 DNA reads TGTGCCAGTACGCGAAGCAATCAGCCCCAGCATTTT. It is translated as CASTRSNQPQHF.

The chain combines TRBV5-1 with TRBJ2-2; TRBD2 matches at 7 bases. This CDR3 contains 15 residues. CDR1 is SGHRS and CDR2 is YFSETQ in the germline V gene. With 6 bases clipped from V and 3 bases from J, the junction kept 8 bases outside the gene matches. CDR3 region: CASKRDPRDTGELFF. The CDR3, as DNA: TGCGCCAGCAAGCGGGACCCAAGGGACACCGGGGAGCTGTTTTTT.

As regards this clone: A junction boundary mismatches the germline segment, possibly from a read error. The chain uses TRBV7-9 and TRBJ1-1; no clear D. Germline-derived CDR1 and CDR2 are SEHNR and FQNEAQ (reference sequence). CDR3 length: 12 residues. The CDR3: CSSSLLGTEAFF. CDR3 sequence (DNA): TGTTCCAGCAGCTTACTCGGCACTGAAGCTTTCTTT.

The chain is built from TRBV28 and TRBJ1-1, with unresolved D. This CDR3 contains 14 residues. V was cut by 6 bases and J by 4 bases, with 15 bases left in between. Germline CDR1 and CDR2: MDHEN and SYDVKM. CDR3 DNA: TGTGCCAGCAGCCAGGTGGGCCGTAGCACTGAAGCTTTCTTT. Encoded protein: CASSQVGRSTEAFF.